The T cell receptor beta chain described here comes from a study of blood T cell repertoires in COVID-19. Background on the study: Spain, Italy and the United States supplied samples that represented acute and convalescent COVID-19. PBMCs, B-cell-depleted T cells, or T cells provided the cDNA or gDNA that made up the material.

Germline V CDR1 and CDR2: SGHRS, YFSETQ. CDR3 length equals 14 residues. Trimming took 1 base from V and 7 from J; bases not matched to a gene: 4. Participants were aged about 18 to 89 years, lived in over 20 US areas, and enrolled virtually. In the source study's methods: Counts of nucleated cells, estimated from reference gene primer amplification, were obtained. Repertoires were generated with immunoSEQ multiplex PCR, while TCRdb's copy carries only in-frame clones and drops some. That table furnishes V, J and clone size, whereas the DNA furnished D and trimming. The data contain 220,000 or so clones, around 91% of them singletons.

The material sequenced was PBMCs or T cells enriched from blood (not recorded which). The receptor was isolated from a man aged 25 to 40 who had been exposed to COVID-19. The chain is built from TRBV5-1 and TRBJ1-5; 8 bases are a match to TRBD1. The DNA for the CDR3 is TGCGCCAGCAGCTTGTCAGGGGGCCAGCAGCCCCAGCATTTT. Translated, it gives CASSLSGGQQPQHF. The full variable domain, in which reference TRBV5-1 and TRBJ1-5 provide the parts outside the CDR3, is KAGVTQTPRYLIKTRGQQVTLSCSPISGHRSVSWYQQTPGQGLQFLFEYFSETQRNKGNFPGRFSGRQFSNSRSEMNVSTLELGDSALYLCASSLSGGQQPQHFGDGTRLSIL.